This T cell receptor beta chain was observed in a study of blood T cell repertoires in COVID-19. Germline assignment: CDR1 SGHVS and CDR2 FQNEAQ. Trimming removed 3 bases from V and 0 bases from J, with 9 bases in between. The CDR3 has 14 residues. The data were produced by immunoSEQ multiplex PCR, yet TCRdb's version contains in-frame clones alone and is incomplete. The data show 95,000 to 150,000 clones, 84% seen once. This TCR was recovered from a woman younger than 45 who had recovered from COVID-19. V gene TRBV7-8 combines with J gene TRBJ2-7, with D perhaps matching TRBD1 (6 bases). Sequenced material: PBMCs or T cells enriched from blood (not recorded which). The CDR3 nucleotides are TGTGCCAGCAGCTTGGGGACAAGCTCCTACGAGCAGTACTTC. Amino acids: CASSLGTSSYEQYF.